This is a list of T cell receptor beta chains from one sample in a study of blood T cell repertoires in COVID-19. Clones were read by immunoSEQ multiplex PCR, and TCRdb kept only the in-frame ones, dropping some. Of roughly 35,000 clones in the sample, about 72% were seen once. The sequenced material came from peripheral blood. The receptors shown here come from a woman aged 55-69 years with acute or convalescent COVID-19. CDR3s include the opening cysteine and the closing phenylalanine or tryptophan. The D gene is left open where the match is weak. Only part of the rows carry a size: once, few, many, or a class if the clone is expanded.

j_call v_call d_call clone_size cdr3_aa cdr3_nt
TRBJ1-2 TRBV10-2 TRBD1 NA CASSEGGGAYGYTF TGCGCCAGCAGTGAGGGAGGGGGCGCCTATGGCTACACCTTC
TRBJ1-1 TRBV11-2 NA NA CASSLAKKTQNTEAFF TGTGCCAGCAGCTTAGCTAAGAAGACTCAGAACACTGAAGCTTTCTTT
TRBJ1-4 TRBV2 NA NA CASQEDEKLFF TGTGCCAGTCAAGAGGATGAAAAACTGTTTTTT
TRBJ2-7 TRBV19 TRBD1 few CASSSTGNEQYF TGTGCCAGTAGTTCGACAGGGAACGAGCAGTACTTC
TRBJ2-5 TRBV6-5 TRBD2 NA CASSSRLAGGYETQYF TGTGCCAGCAGTTCTAGACTAGCGGGGGGGTATGAGACCCAGTACTTC
TRBJ2-1 TRBV7-2 TRBD2 once CASSLRPPLAGGSGEQFF TGTGCCAGCAGCCTCCGACCTCCGCTAGCGGGGGGCTCGGGTGAGCAGTTCTTC
TRBJ2-5 TRBV11-2 NA NA CASSPRGLGQETQYF TGTGCCAGCAGCCCCCGGGGTCTAGGCCAAGAGACCCAGTACTTC
TRBJ1-2 TRBV4-1 TRBD1 NA CASSRQDRGANYGYTF TGCGCCAGCAGCCGGCAGGACAGGGGGGCTAACTATGGCTACACCTTC
TRBJ2-2 TRBV7-2 NA NA CASSPRHGAGELFF TGTGCCAGCAGCCCGCGACACGGGGCCGGGGAGCTGTTTTTT
TRBJ1-2 TRBV24-1 NA NA CATSDRQEFYGYTF TGTGCCACCAGTGATCGACAGGAATTCTATGGCTACACCTTC
TRBJ2-1 TRBV3-1/TRBV3-2 NA NA CASSQALGSYNEQFF TGTGCCAGCAGCCAAGCCCTCGGCTCCTACAATGAGCAGTTCTTC
TRBJ2-4 TRBV2 NA NA CASTQDNLAKNIQYF TGTGCCAGCACCCAGGACAACTTAGCCAAAAACATTCAGTACTTC
TRBJ1-2 TRBV7-2 TRBD1 NA CASSKPPGQGVEGYTF TGTGCCAGCAGCAAGCCCCCGGGACAGGGAGTAGAAGGCTACACCTTC
TRBJ1-2 TRBV6-5 NA NA CASSLYLHYGYTF TGTGCCAGCAGTTTATACTTACACTATGGCTACACCTTC
TRBJ1-2 TRBV28 TRBD1 few CASSQNTGGESYTF TGTGCCAGCAGCCAGAACACAGGGGGCGAAAGCTACACCTTC
TRBJ2-1 TRBV29-1 TRBD2 few CSVEPQRGSEQFF TGCAGCGTTGAACCCCAGCGGGGTAGCGAGCAGTTCTTC
TRBJ1-5 TRBV19 NA NA CASSFLDSPYSNQPQHF TGTGCCAGTAGTTTCTTGGACAGTCCTTATAGCAATCAGCCCCAGCATTTT
TRBJ2-1 TRBV11-2 TRBD1 NA CASSQDRGGSNEQFF TGTGCCAGCAGCCAGGACAGGGGAGGTAGCAATGAGCAGTTCTTC
TRBJ2-2 TRBV5-1 NA NA CASSFDRIIQTNTGELFF TGCGCCAGCAGCTTTGACAGGATTATTCAGACGAACACCGGGGAGCTGTTTTTT
TRBJ2-5 TRBV2 TRBD2 once CASSEASGGPPYQETQYF TGTGCCAGCAGTGAGGCTAGCGGGGGCCCCCCGTACCAAGAGACCCAGTACTTC
TRBJ2-3 TRBV7-3 NA NA CASSFTPGDTQYF TGTGCCAGCAGCTTCACCCCAGGAGATACGCAGTATTTT
TRBJ2-1 TRBV7-8 NA NA CASSLRPLGSRDEQFF TGTGCCAGCAGCTTAAGGCCACTAGGGTCTAGGGATGAGCAGTTCTTC
TRBJ1-3 TRBV9 NA NA CASSVGLLISGNTIYF TGTGCCAGCAGCGTCGGGTTACTCATCTCTGGAAACACCATATATTTT
TRBJ2-7 TRBV6-5 TRBD2 NA CASSYGVAGYSEQYF TGTGCCAGCAGTTACGGGGTAGCGGGGTATTCAGAGCAGTACTTC
TRBJ1-1 TRBV30 NA once CAWKRQALTEAFF TGTGCCTGGAAACGACAGGCTCTTACTGAAGCTTTCTTT